The sequence of this T cell receptor beta chain was determined in a study of T cells after yellow fever vaccination (dated by TCRdb to between 2018 and 2020). About the investigation overall: The SMART-Seq v4 Ultra Low Input RNA kit was used to prepare libraries from fractions with low cell numbers. To follow T-cell clones before and after both primary and booster YFV17D yellow fever vaccination, bulk TCR alpha and beta repertoires underwent longitudinal sequencing. The cohort comprised two healthy male donors, one aged 18 to 30 and one aged 30 to 40 years. Blood was collected at multiple timepoints before and after primary and secondary immunization, and bulk PBMC replicates and cell subsets were isolated.

Sequenced on an Illumina NovaSeq 6000. TCR cDNA was made using 5'RACE template switching, a step that added a universal primer site and unique molecular identifiers. cDNA synthesis was primed from both the TCR alpha and TCR beta constant segments. Two PCR steps were used to amplify libraries, with sample barcodes and sequencing adapters being added in the second step. Sequencing of libraries was performed on Illumina HiSeq 2500 (2x100 bp) or NovaSeq (2x150 bp). The original methods were these. Reads were demultiplexed and collapsed into UMI consensus sequences with MIGEC, and V(D)J alignment was performed with MiXCR. Vaccine-responding clonotypes were defined with edgeR using replicate PBMC samples, requiring FDR below 0.01 and a log2 fold change above 5 up to day 15. Bulk clonotypes were assigned CD4 or CD8 identity according to which sequenced CD4 or CD8 repertoire held them at higher abundance. The public sequencing data were trimmed at Q25 with fastp and processed into clonotypes with MiXCR by TCRdb, which kept only in-frame beta chains. When rows share a CDR3 protein, they turn into one entry using the most common DNA and genes. Clone size and V and J calls follow TCRdb, not the original study. In this sample the table shows a few hundred thousand distinct CDR3 sequences, roughly 4% of which occur a single time. The biggest ten clones account for more than 20% of the sample.

About this clonotype itself: Its antigen target is currently unknown. The sample holds no much larger clone one base away, and base qualities are not on file.

The investigation overall reported the following: A small fraction of clonotypes showed up in both the CD4 and CD8 compartments, probably as a result of convergent recombination. Compared with the primary T-cell response, the secondary T-cell response was weaker but faster, peaking on day 5 rather than day 15. After the booster, most clones that had expanded after primary vaccination were detected again (approximately 97% of CD4 and roughly nine tenths of CD8), suggesting broad maintenance of memory. Computational filtering was required because FACS-sorted repertoires could contain abundant contaminating clonotypes from the bulk population. Because only two donors were included in the study, the extent to which the findings can be generalized is limited.

Its CDR3 holds 14 amino acids, cysteine through phenylalanine. Of all the DNA, just the CDR3 is kept, 42 bases in frame from base 1. From a lookup of the germline V gene, CDR1 and CDR2 are SGHRS and YFSETQ. Trimming accounts for 3 bases at V and 1 base at J, while the number of junction bases matched to no gene is 3. The sample's treatment or condition, from its label and the paper: live attenuated yellow fever vaccine strain. At each blood-draw timepoint, two biological replicates of bulk PBMCs were obtained. PBMCs were isolated from peripheral blood using a standard Ficoll-Paque protocol. RNA was extracted with TriZol from bulk PBMCs, CD4 and CD8 fractions, and dextramer-positive and dextramer-negative fractions.

Sequencing was performed on PBMCs, taken 5 days after the yellow fever booster vaccination. The chain uses TRBV5-1 and TRBJ2-5, with 7 bases in between that match TRBD2. This receptor was obtained from a young man who received the YFV17D yellow fever vaccine. The DNA is as follows: TGCGCCAGCAGCTGGGGACTATCCCAAGAGACCCAGTACTTC. The encoded protein is CASSWGLSQETQYF.